Below are 18 T cell receptor beta chains sequenced from a single sample in a study of blood T cell repertoires in COVID-19. Some clones are missing from TCRdb's copy, which holds only in-frame ones; the method was immunoSEQ multiplex PCR. Altogether over 400,000 clones are present, 70% to 90% being singletons, with the ten largest covering 7.8%. The sample was peripheral blood. The receptors stem from a woman in her forties or fifties with COVID-19, enrolled during active disease.

In its sample, this clone was seen once. This rearrangement joins TRBV28 to TRBJ2-1; 9 nucleotides match TRBD1. V was clipped by 6 bases and J by 9 bases; unmatched bases: 12. The germline CDR1 and CDR2 sequences are MDHEN and SYDVKM. CDR3 length equals 15 residues. The CDR3 region has the DNA TGTGCCAGCAGCACCCCCGGACAGGGGAAGGGTGAGCAGTTCTTC. Translation gives CASSTPGQGKGEQFF.

V gene TRBV9 combines with J gene TRBJ2-1, with D perhaps TRBD2 (6 bases). CDR3 size: 16 residues. V lost 0 bases, J lost 6 bases, and 16 bases lay in between. Per the germline V gene, CDR1 is SGDLS and CDR2 is YYNGEE. CDR3 bases: TGTGCCAGCAGCGTAGAGGGAGGAGACGTCGGCAATGAGCAGTTCTTC. It is translated as CASSVEGGDVGNEQFF.

The chain links TRBV5-1 to TRBJ2-2, with TRBD2 matching 8 bases. The ends lost 2 bases at V and 7 bases at J; junction bases unmatched: 10. Germline V gives CDR1 SGHRS, CDR2 YFSETQ. CDR3 length: 16 residues. The CDR3 region has the DNA TGCGCCAGCAGCTTATTTACCAGCGGGGGAGGCGGGGAGCTGTTTTTT. It encodes CASSLFTSGGGGELFF.

On this clone itself: At the DNA level, this CDR3 is encoded by other sequences in the same sample as well. The chain carries TRBV24-1 and TRBJ2-1; D unresolved. The CDR3 length is 11 residues. V gave up 5 bases and J gave up 9 bases, with 7 bases separating them. Germline lookup yields CDR1 KGHDR and CDR2 SFDVKD. The CDR3 loop reads CATSVRGEQFF. The CDR3 DNA reads TGTGCCACCAGTGTACGAGGTGAGCAGTTCTTC.

This clone came up once. The chain combines TRBV2 with TRBJ2-7; D possibly corresponds to TRBD2 (5 bases). This CDR3 contains 15 residues. Germline-derived CDR1 and CDR2 are SNHLY and FYNNEI. V shed 3 bases and J shed 1 base, with 13 bases lying between them. The DNA for the CDR3 is TGTGCCAGCAGTGAGGCCATCACGGGATCCTACGAGCAGTACTTC. Translated, it gives CASSEAITGSYEQYF.

V and J are TRBV19 and TRBJ1-1; 8 positions match TRBD1. After removal of 5 bases from V and 2 bases from J, the junction contained 10 bases not matched to a gene. From germline, CDR1 is LNHDA and CDR2 SQIVND (reference sequence). The CDR3 is made up of 16 amino acids. The CDR3 coding sequence is TGTGCCAGTAGTGTTCTTTATACAGGGGGAAACACTGAAGCTTTCTTT. Protein sequence: CASSVLYTGGNTEAFF.

The genes are TRBV30 and TRBJ1-1; D not resolved. In germline, CDR1 is GTSNPN, CDR2 SVGIG (reference sequence). The ends were cut back, 3 bases at V and 4 bases at J, with 9 bases in the middle. CDR3 length: 12 amino acids. CDR3 in amino acids: CAWRSRSTEAFF. The CDR3 DNA sequence: TGTGCCTGGAGAAGTAGGAGCACTGAAGCTTTCTTT.

Details on this clone: This CDR3 is also generated by other DNA sequences in the sample. The gene calls are TRBV5-1 and TRBJ1-4; 7 bases are a match to TRBD1. Looked up from germline, CDR1 is SGHRS and CDR2 is YFSETQ. This CDR3 spans 14 amino acids. Losses at the gene ends were 3 bases for V and 3 bases for J; bases not matched to a gene: 2. CDR3 nucleotides: TGCGCCAGCAGCTGGACAGGTTCTAATGAAAAACTGTTTTTT. It encodes CASSWTGSNEKLFF.

The rearrangement uses TRBV6-2 or TRBV6-3 and TRBJ1-1; TRBD1 aligns across 9 bases. V shed 5 bases and J 8 bases; nucleotides not matched to a gene: 9. Per the germline V gene, CDR1 is MNHEY and CDR2 is SVGEGT. The CDR3 runs 14 residues. The DNA for the CDR3 is TGTGCCAGCAGTGGGGACAGGGTGGCTTGGGAAGCTTTCTTT. This encodes CASSGDRVAWEAFF.

This clone turned up a few times. V and J are TRBV6-1 and TRBJ1-1; D remains ambiguous. There are 15 residues in the CDR3. CDR1 MNHNS and CDR2 SASEGT come from the germline V gene. Trimming took 1 base from V and 0 from J, leaving 9 bases between them. The CDR3 loop is CASSEGAGLNTEAFF. The CDR3 DNA sequence: TGTGCCAGCAGTGAAGGAGCGGGGTTGAACACTGAAGCTTTCTTT.

The gene calls are TRBV24-1 and TRBJ2-2, with a possible D match to TRBD1 (5 bases). The V end lost 10 bases, the J end lost 8 bases, and 16 bases lay between the germline ends. Germline-derived CDR1 and CDR2 are KGHDR and SFDVKD. This CDR3 is 13 amino acids long. Here the CDR3 reads CATQGAYAGELFF. The CDR3 coding sequence is TGTGCCACGCAAGGGGCGTACGCTGGGGAGCTGTTTTTT.

This chain links TRBV11-2 with TRBJ2-7, with 10 bases that match TRBD1. Germline loops: CDR1 SGHAT, CDR2 FQNNGV. V gave up 4 bases and J gave up 3 bases; unmatched junction bases: 0. The CDR3 spans 13 residues. This CDR3 is CASSWDRGYEQYF. CDR3 bases: TGTGCCAGCAGCTGGGACAGGGGCTACGAGCAGTACTTC.

This chain uses TRBV3-1 (or the pseudogene TRBV3-2) with TRBJ1-2, with 7 nucleotides matching TRBD1. Unmatched junction bases numbered 6, after V lost 0 bases and J lost 11 bases. The V gene's germline CDR1 is LGHDT and CDR2 YNNKEL (reference sequence). The CDR3 is made up of 13 amino acids. The CDR3 here is CASSQESTGRYTF. In DNA form, the CDR3 reads TGTGCCAGCAGCCAAGAGTCGACAGGGCGATACACCTTC.

This chain links TRBV6-1 with TRBJ1-5, with D tentatively TRBD1 (5 bases). Germline V gene sequence: CDR1 MNHNS, CDR2 SASEGT. Trimming removed 1 base at V and 6 bases at J, with 10 bases between. There are 14 residues in the CDR3. Here the CDR3 DNA reads TGTGCCAGCAGTGAAGTTGCAGGGTTTCAGCCCCAGCATTTT. Translation: CASSEVAGFQPQHF.

This clone came up once. This chain joins TRBV7-2 and TRBJ1-5; D is unclear. The CDR3 has 15 residues. The germline CDR1 and CDR2 sequences are SGHTA and FQGNSA. V was shortened by 3 bases and J by 2 bases, with 11 bases between the two germline ends. CDR3 nucleotide sequence: TGTGCCAGCAGCTTGAGCCTTTCCGGCAATCAGCCCCAGCATTTT. It translates to CASSLSLSGNQPQHF.

About this clone itself: This may arise from a read error, as a much more abundant clone is one base away. This chain links TRBV6-1 with TRBJ1-2, with 10 bases identical to TRBD1. The CDR3 is 14 amino acids. With V trimmed by 3 bases and J by 6 bases, 4 bases remained unmatched. Germline V gives CDR1 MNHNS, CDR2 SASEGT. The CDR3 sequence is CASSEPGTGDGYTF. In DNA, the CDR3 is TGTGCCAGCAGTGAGCCCGGGACAGGGGATGGCTACACCTTC.

The chain couples TRBV29-1 to TRBJ2-5; 9 bases are a match to TRBD2. Germline V CDR1 and CDR2: SQVTM, ANQGSEA. The trim removed 7 bases at V and 4 bases at J, leaving 13 bases unmatched. This CDR3 spans 15 amino acids. CDR3 bases: TGCAGCGCCCCCCCCGGGCGGGGGGGCCGAGAGACCCAGTACTTC. Its protein is CSAPPGRGGRETQYF.

The chain links TRBV19 to TRBJ1-5; D unresolved. There are 13 residues in the CDR3. Between the trimmed V and J ends, which lost 7 bases and 3 bases, there was a span of 10 bases. Germline V gene data show CDR1 as LNHDA and CDR2 as SQIVND (reference sequence). This CDR3 is CASIGVNNQPQHF. The CDR3 bases are TGTGCCAGTATCGGGGTGAACAATCAGCCCCAGCATTTT.